Reported below is one T cell receptor (beta chain). Assay: immunoSEQ multiplex PCR; the TCRdb copy retains only in-frame clones and omits some. The sample has 75,000 to 100,000 clones, about 83% seen once. The V gene's germline CDR1 is KGHSH and CDR2 LQKENI. The CDR3 spans 15 residues. The ends were cut back, 5 bases at V and 4 bases at J, with 17 bases in the middle. This specimen comes from a study of blood T cell repertoires in COVID-19. The sample was peripheral blood. The chain recombines TRBV18 with TRBJ1-2; possible D gene TRBD1, 5 bases. The source of this sequence is a woman of 80 years or more with acute or convalescent COVID-19. CDR3 loop: CASSALEGQGYGYTF. CDR3 DNA: TGTGCCAGCTCAGCCCTGGAGGGGCAGGGCTATGGCTACACCTTC.